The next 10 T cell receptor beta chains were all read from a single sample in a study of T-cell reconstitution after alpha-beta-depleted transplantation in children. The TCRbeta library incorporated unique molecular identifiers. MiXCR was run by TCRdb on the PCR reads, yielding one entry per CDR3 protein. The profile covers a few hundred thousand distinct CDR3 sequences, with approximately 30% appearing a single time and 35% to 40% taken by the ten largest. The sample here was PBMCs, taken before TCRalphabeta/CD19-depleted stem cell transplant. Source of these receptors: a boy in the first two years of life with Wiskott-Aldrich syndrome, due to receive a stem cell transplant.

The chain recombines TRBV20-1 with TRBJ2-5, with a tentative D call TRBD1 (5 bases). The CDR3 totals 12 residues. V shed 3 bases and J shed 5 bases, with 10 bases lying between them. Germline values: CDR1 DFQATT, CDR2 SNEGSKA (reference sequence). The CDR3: CSASQGRETQYF. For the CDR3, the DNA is TGCAGTGCTAGCCAGGGCCGGGAGACCCAGTACTTC.

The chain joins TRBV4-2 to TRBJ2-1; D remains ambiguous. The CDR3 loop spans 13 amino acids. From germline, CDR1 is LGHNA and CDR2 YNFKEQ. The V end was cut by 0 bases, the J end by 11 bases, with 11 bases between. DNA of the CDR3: TGTGCCAGCAGCCAAGATCATCCAGACAAGCAGTTCTTC. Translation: CASSQDHPDKQFF.

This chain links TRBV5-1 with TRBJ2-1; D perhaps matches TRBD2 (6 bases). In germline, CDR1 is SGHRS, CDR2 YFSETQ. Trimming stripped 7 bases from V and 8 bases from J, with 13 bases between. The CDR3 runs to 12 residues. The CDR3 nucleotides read TGCGCCAGCGCTCTAGGAGGGGATGAGCAGTTCTTC. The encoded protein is CASALGGDEQFF.

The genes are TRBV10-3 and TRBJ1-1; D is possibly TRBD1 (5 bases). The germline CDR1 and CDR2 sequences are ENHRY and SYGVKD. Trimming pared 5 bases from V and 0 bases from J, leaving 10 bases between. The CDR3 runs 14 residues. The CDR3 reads CAISKGTVNTEAFF. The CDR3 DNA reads TGTGCCATCAGTAAAGGGACGGTGAACACTGAAGCTTTCTTT.

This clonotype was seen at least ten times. The CDR3 loop is CSADFEGRNTEAFF. As DNA, the CDR3 is TGCAGTGCTGATTTTGAGGGGAGGAACACTGAAGCTTTCTTT. The chain uses TRBV20-1 and TRBJ1-1, with a tentative D call TRBD1 (5 bases). Trimming shortened V by 5 bases and J by 1 base, and 14 bases separated the two germline ends. The germline CDR1 and CDR2 sequences are DFQATT and SNEGSKA (reference sequence). The CDR3 runs to 14 residues.

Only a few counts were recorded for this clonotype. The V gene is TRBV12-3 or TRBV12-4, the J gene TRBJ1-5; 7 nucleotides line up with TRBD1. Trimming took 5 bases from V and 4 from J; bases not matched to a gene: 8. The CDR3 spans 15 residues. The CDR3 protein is CASSLQGFANQPQHF. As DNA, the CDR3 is TGTGCCAGCAGTCTACAGGGGTTCGCGAATCAGCCCCAGCATTTT.

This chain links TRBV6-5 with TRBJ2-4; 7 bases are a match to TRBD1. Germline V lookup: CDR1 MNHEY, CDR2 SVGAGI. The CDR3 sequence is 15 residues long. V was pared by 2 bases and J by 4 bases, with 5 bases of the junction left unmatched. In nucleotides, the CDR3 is TGTGCCAGCAGTTACGACCGGGACAGTAAAAACATTCAGTACTTC. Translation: CASSYDRDSKNIQYF.

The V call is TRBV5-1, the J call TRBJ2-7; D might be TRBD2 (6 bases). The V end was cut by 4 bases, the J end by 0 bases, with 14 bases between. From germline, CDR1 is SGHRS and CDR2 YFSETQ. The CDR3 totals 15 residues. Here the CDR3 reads CASSRTGTHSYEQYF. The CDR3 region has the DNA TGCGCCAGCAGCAGGACCGGGACTCACTCCTACGAGCAGTACTTC.

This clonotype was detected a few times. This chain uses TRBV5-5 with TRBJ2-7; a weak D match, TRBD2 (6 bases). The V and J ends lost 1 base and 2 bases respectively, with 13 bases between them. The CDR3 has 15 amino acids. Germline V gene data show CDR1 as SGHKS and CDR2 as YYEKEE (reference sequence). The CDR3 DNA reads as TGTGCCAGCAGCTTGCGCGGGACGGCCCCCTACGAGCAGTACTTC. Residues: CASSLRGTAPYEQYF.

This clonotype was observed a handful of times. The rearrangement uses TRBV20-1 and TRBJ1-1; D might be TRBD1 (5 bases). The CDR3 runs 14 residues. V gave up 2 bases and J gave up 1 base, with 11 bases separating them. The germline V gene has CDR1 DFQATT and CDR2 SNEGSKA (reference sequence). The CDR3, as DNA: TGCAGTGCTAGATCTGGGGCCAGGAACACTGAAGCTTTCTTT. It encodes CSARSGARNTEAFF.